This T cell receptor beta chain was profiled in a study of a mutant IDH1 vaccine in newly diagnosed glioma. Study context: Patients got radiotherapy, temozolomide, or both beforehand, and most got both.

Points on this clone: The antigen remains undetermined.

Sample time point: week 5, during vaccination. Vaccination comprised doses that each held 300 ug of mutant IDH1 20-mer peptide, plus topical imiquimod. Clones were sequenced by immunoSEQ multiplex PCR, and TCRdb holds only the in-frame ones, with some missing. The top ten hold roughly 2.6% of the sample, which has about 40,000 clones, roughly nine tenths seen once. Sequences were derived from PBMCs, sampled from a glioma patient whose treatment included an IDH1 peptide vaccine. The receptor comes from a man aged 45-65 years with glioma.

The CDR3 coding sequence is TGTGCTAGTGGTGTCACAGATACGCAGTATTTT. It codes for CASGVTDTQYF. The rearrangement links TRBV12-5 to TRBJ2-3; D gene ambiguous. The CDR3 runs 11 residues. V was pared by 5 bases and J by 2 bases, with 2 bases between. Per the germline V gene, CDR1 is LGHNT and CDR2 is FRNRAP.